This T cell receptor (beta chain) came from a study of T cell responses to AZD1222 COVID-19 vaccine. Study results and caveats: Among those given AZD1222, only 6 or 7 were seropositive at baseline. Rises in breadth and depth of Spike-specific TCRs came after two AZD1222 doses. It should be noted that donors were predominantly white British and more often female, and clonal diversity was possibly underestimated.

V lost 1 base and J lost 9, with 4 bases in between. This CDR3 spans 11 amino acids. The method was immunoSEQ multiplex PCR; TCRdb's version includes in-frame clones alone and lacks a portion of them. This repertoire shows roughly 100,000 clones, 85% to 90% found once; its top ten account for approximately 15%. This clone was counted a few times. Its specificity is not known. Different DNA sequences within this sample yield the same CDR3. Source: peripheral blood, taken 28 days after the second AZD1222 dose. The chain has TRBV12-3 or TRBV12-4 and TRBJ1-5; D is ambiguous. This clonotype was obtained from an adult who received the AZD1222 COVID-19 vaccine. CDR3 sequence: CASSLGGPQHF. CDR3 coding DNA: TGTGCCAGCAGTTTAGGCGGGCCCCAGCATTTT.